The sample holds a few counts of the clone carrying this T cell receptor (beta chain). A far larger clone is just one base off, so this is likely a read error. This CDR3 is also generated by other DNA sequences in the sample. This sample was taken from a study of beta chain features in type 1 diabetes. Expressed TCRB transcripts were sequenced because the isolated RNA had all been reverse transcribed beforehand. Assay: immunoSEQ multiplex PCR; the TCRdb copy retains only in-frame clones and omits some. Of 200,000 to 250,000 clones in the sample, roughly a tenth were seen once. V shed 0 bases and J shed 0 bases, with 7 bases lying between them. The CDR3 is made up of 15 amino acids. From germline, CDR1 is MNHNY and CDR2 SVGAGI (reference sequence).

The origin of this receptor is a man between 18 and 29 years old in good health. The sequenced material came from central memory CD4+ T cells from blood. This chain links TRBV6-6 with TRBJ2-3; D remains unclear. This CDR3 is CASSYSGHSTDTQYF. The CDR3, as DNA: TGTGCCAGCAGTTACTCCGGGCACAGCACAGATACGCAGTATTTT.